One sample yielded the 15 T cell receptor beta chains listed below, sequenced in a study of CD8+CD57+ T cells in acquired aplastic anemia. Profiling that covered TCR beta VDJ and CDR3 relied on genomic DNA as its template. TCRdb re-called the reads through MiXCR, storing one row per CDR3 protein. This sample has about 290,000 distinct CDR3 sequences, with under 60% found just once. Patients selected for sequencing had displayed CD8+CD57+ cell expansion by flow cytometry. The sample consisted of sorted CD4+, CD8+, or CD8+CD57+ T cells (not recorded which) from PBMCs. These receptors came from a human donor with aplastic anemia.

This clonotype has ten or more counts. This rearrangement joins TRBV15 to TRBJ1-1; D remains ambiguous. V gave up 0 bases and J gave up 0 bases, with 2 bases separating them. This CDR3 is built from 13 residues. The germline CDR1 and CDR2 sequences are LNHNV and YYDKDF (reference sequence). This CDR3 reads CATSRDMNTEAFF. CDR3 nucleotides: TGTGCCACCAGCAGAGATATGAACACTGAAGCTTTCTTT.

This clonotype was recorded at least ten times. The chain has TRBV7-3 and TRBJ2-1; TRBD2 aligns across 7 bases. Germline V CDR1 and CDR2: SGHTA, FQGTGA. The CDR3 spans 13 residues. Losses at the gene ends were 3 bases for V and 9 bases for J; bases not matched to a gene: 5. The CDR3 loop reads CASSFREVGEQFF. CDR3 coding DNA: TGTGCCAGCAGCTTCCGGGAGGTCGGTGAGCAGTTCTTC.

This clonotype occurred once. The chain recombines TRBV19 with TRBJ2-4; 9 bases map to TRBD1. Germline-derived CDR1 and CDR2 are LNHDA and SQIVND (reference sequence). This CDR3 has 16 amino acids. Trimming removed 2 bases from V and 3 bases from J; junction bases left unmatched: 5. The CDR3 DNA sequence: TGTGCCAGTAGTATATGGACAGGGGCAGACAAAAACATTCAGTACTTC. Amino acids: CASSIWTGADKNIQYF.

The rearrangement uses TRBV7-2 and TRBJ2-5, with 11 bases aligning to TRBD2. V lost 5 bases and J lost 7; bases outside the gene matches: 12. The germline V gene has CDR1 SGHTA and CDR2 FQGNSA. The CDR3 is made up of 16 amino acids. The CDR3 here is CASSVQSSGGAGTQYF. The CDR3 DNA reads TGTGCCAGCAGCGTCCAAAGTAGCGGGGGGGCCGGGACCCAGTACTTC. Filled out from reference TRBV7-2 and TRBJ2-5, the complete variable domain reads GAGVSQSPSNKVTEKGKDVELRCDPISGHTALYWYRQSLGQGLEFLIYFQGNSAPDKSGLPSDRFSAERTGGSVSTLTIQRTQQEDSAVYLCASSVQSSGGAGTQYFGPGTRLLVL.

Turning to this clonotype: One end of the junction does not line up with germline, which may come from a read error. The chain recombines TRBV19 with TRBJ1-3; D uncertain. Germline CDR1 and CDR2: LNHDA and SQIVND (reference sequence). The CDR3 is 8 residues long. The DNA for the CDR3 is TGTGCCAGTAGTATTTTTCGTTTT. It specifies CASSIFRF. The full variable domain, its missing parts supplied by reference TRBV19 and TRBJ1-3, is DGGITQSPKYLFRKEGQNVTLSCEQNLNHDAMYWYRQDPGQGLRLIYYSQIVNDFQKGDIAEGYSVSREKKESFPLTVTSAQKNPTAFYLCASSIFRFGEGSWLTVV.

This chain joins TRBV7-2 and TRBJ2-7, with D possibly TRBD2 on 5 matching bases. Looked up from germline, CDR1 is SGHTA and CDR2 is FQGNSA. The CDR3 consists of 14 residues. V shed 1 base and J shed 4 bases, with 11 bases lying between them. The CDR3 DNA reads as TGTGCCAGCAGCTTAGGACGGGGAGTATACGAGCAGTACTTC. Protein: CASSLGRGVYEQYF.

A remark on this clonotype: The junction departs from the called germline gene at one end, perhaps through a read error. This chain uses TRBV6-1 with TRBJ2-7; TRBD2 matches 7 bases. The CDR3 has 15 residues. Germline values: CDR1 MNHNS, CDR2 SASEGT. The chain's CDR3 is CDSMEWRETSREQYF. For the CDR3, the DNA is TGTGACAGCATGGAGTGGCGGGAGACGTCTCGCGAGCAGTACTTC.

Turning to this clonotype: One end of the junction varies from germline; a read error may be responsible. The V gene is TRBV7-8, the J gene TRBJ1-5; 7 bases are shared with TRBD1. Germline CDR1 reads SGHVS; CDR2 reads FQNEAQ. The CDR3 is 17 residues long. For the CDR3, the DNA is TGTGCCAGCAGCCAGAGAGTGGACAGGCAATATTCACAGCCCCAGCACTTT. Translating it yields CASSQRVDRQYSQPQHF. The full variable domain, with the rest looked up from reference TRBV7-8 and TRBJ1-5, is GAGVSQSPRYKVAKRGQDVALRCDPISGHVSLFWYQQALGQGPEFLTYFQNEAQLDKSGLPSDRFFAERPEGSVSTLKIQRTQQEDSAVYLCASSQRVDRQYSQPQHFGDGTRLSIL.

This clonotype was detected ten times or more. The CDR3 nucleotides read TGTGCCAGCAGCGTAGAACTAGCAGACTTGGGCGAGCAGTACTTC. Translating it yields CASSVELADLGEQYF. This rearrangement joins TRBV9 to TRBJ2-7; tentative D call: TRBD2 (6 bases). Trimming left V 0 bases short and J 6 bases short, with 16 bases between. CDR3 length equals 15 residues. Per the germline V gene, CDR1 is SGDLS and CDR2 is YYNGEE.

V usage is TRBV25-1 and J usage is TRBJ2-5, with D possibly TRBD2 on 6 matching bases. The V end was cut by 10 bases, the J end by 1 base, with 19 bases between. Germline V CDR1 and CDR2: MGHDK, SYGVNS. The length of the CDR3 is 15 residues. CDR3 amino acids: CANLLLSGPQETQYF. In DNA form, the CDR3 reads TGTGCCAACCTACTACTAAGCGGGCCCCAAGAGACCCAGTACTTC. Together with reference TRBV25-1 and TRBJ2-5, the CDR3 gives the full variable domain: EADIYQTPRYLVIGTGKKITLECSQTMGHDKMYWYQQDPGMELHLIHYSYGVNSTEKGDLSSESTVSRIRTEHFPLTLESARPSHTSQYLCANLLLSGPQETQYFGPGTRLLVL.

Concerning this clonotype itself: A read error is possible here, since a much larger clone lies one base away. The rearrangement joins TRBV3-1 to TRBJ2-2; D is perhaps TRBD2 (5 bases). The CDR3 covers 14 residues. The germline gives CDR1 LGHDT, CDR2 YNNKEL (reference sequence). CDR3: CASSLTWEIGELSF. The CDR3 nucleotides are TGTGCCAGCAGCCTCACGTGGGAGATCGGGGAGCTGTCTTTT.

This clonotype has a count of ten or more. The chain joins TRBV3-1 to TRBJ2-3; TRBD2 matches 10 bases. Germline V CDR1 and CDR2: LGHDT, YNNKEL (reference sequence). The V segment lost 1 base and the J segment 4 bases; nucleotides outside the gene matches: 8. The CDR3 contains 17 residues. The DNA of the CDR3 is TGTGCCAGCAGCCAAGTCCAAAGCGGGGGGGCTGCAGATACGCAGTATTTT. Protein: CASSQVQSGGAADTQYF.

The chain recombines TRBV19 with TRBJ2-3; D perhaps matches TRBD2 (6 bases). Trimming took off 4 bases at V and 6 bases at J, with 11 bases between the two ends. Looked up from germline, CDR1 is LNHDA and CDR2 is SQIVND (reference sequence). This CDR3 spans 13 amino acids. The CDR3 reads CASSTSRGDTQYF. The CDR3 DNA follows: TGTGCCAGTAGTACCAGCCGGGGGGATACGCAGTATTTT.

This clonotype has more than one count but fewer than ten. Relative to the germline gene, one junction end is altered; a read error may explain this. This chain's CDR3 is CASSLRANTEAFF. DNA for the CDR3: TGTGCTAGCAGCTTAAGGGCGAACACTGAAGCTTTCTTT. The V call is TRBV7-7, the J call TRBJ1-1; D is undetermined. Germline CDR1 reads SSHAT; CDR2 reads FNYEAQ (reference sequence). The length of the CDR3 is 13 residues.

This clonotype was seen at least ten times. The gene calls are TRBV20-1 and TRBJ1-1; maybe TRBD1 (5 bases). This CDR3 region has 12 residues. Trimming took off 4 bases at V and 7 bases at J, with 13 bases between the two ends. Germline CDR1 and CDR2: DFQATT and SNEGSKA (reference sequence). The CDR3 spells CSATTGPGEAFF. The CDR3 nucleotides read TGCAGTGCTACCACAGGTCCCGGTGAAGCTTTCTTT.